The 8 T cell receptor beta chains in this list originate from one sample, sequenced in a study of cytomegalovirus exposure and HLA in healthy donors. This table comes from immunoSEQ multiplex PCR, and its TCRdb copy is limited to in-frame clones, with some not included. This sample has over 200,000 clones, with around 90% found just once. Sequenced: PBMCs. The receptors were gathered from a woman under 30 in good health and CMV-seronegative.

V gene TRBV7-9 combines with J gene TRBJ2-7, with D possibly being TRBD1 (5 bases). With 1 base removed from V and 2 bases from J, the gap between germline ends came to 15 bases. The CDR3 totals 16 residues. Germline CDR1 reads SEHNR; CDR2 reads FQNEAQ (reference sequence). The CDR3 DNA follows: TGTGCCAGCAGCTTAGTCCGGTGGGGCACCCCCTACGAGCAGTACTTC. This encodes CASSLVRWGTPYEQYF.

V usage is TRBV11-2 and J usage is TRBJ2-5; weak D call: TRBD2 (6 bases). Germline-derived CDR1 and CDR2 are SGHAT and FQNNGV. CDR3 length equals 13 residues. V lost 5 bases to trimming and J lost 5 bases, with 12 bases between them. CDR3 amino acids: CASSPGVVETQYF. The CDR3 bases are TGTGCCAGCAGCCCGGGGGTGGTGGAGACCCAGTACTTC.

V is TRBV30 and J is TRBJ1-3, with 9 bases that match TRBD1. Germline assignment: CDR1 GTSNPN and CDR2 SVGIG (reference sequence). The CDR3 length is 14 residues. Trimming took 5 bases from V and 0 from J; bases not matched to a gene: 2. Here the CDR3 reads CAWQTGGSGNTIYF. The CDR3 DNA reads TGTGCCTGGCAGACAGGGGGCTCTGGAAACACCATATATTTT.

On this clone itself: This sample also contains other DNA sequences that code for the same CDR3. The rearrangement links TRBV5-4 to TRBJ2-5; tentative D call: TRBD2 (5 bases). Germline CDR1 and CDR2: SGHNT and YYREEE (reference sequence). CDR3 size: 14 residues. V lost 0 bases and J 2 bases, leaving 8 bases between the germline ends. The CDR3 sequence is CASSLASGQETQYF. The CDR3 DNA is TGTGCCAGCAGCTTGGCCTCGGGACAAGAGACCCAGTACTTC.

The chain couples TRBV28 to TRBJ2-7; a possible D gene is TRBD2 (5 bases). Germline-derived CDR1 and CDR2 are MDHEN and SYDVKM. Trimming stripped 3 bases from V and 6 bases from J, with 12 bases between. This CDR3 has 13 amino acids. CDR3 protein: CASSFGGRGEQYF. The CDR3 DNA is TGTGCCAGCAGTTTCGGAGGTCGGGGCGAGCAGTACTTC.

This clone was observed a handful of times. The chain carries TRBV6-5 and TRBJ1-6; the D is unclear. Deletions cut 3 bases from V and 6 bases from J, with 6 bases between. This CDR3 is 13 amino acids long. Germline CDR1 reads MNHEY; CDR2 reads SVGAGI. DNA of the CDR3: TGTGCCAGCAGTTATGCGATTAATTCACCCCTCCACTTT. Its translation is CASSYAINSPLHF.

This sequence joins TRBV7-8 and TRBJ2-1; D may be TRBD1 (6 bases). The germline gives CDR1 SGHVS, CDR2 FQNEAQ. V lost 4 bases and J lost 4, with 17 bases in between. This CDR3 comprises 16 residues. CDR3 protein: CASSWTGTWNYNEQFF. As DNA, the CDR3 is TGTGCCAGCAGCTGGACCGGGACATGGAATTACAATGAGCAGTTCTTC.

The gene calls are TRBV10-3 and TRBJ1-1, with D possibly matching TRBD1 (6 bases). The CDR3 runs 13 residues. The V gene lost 6 bases and the J gene lost 8 bases, with 16 bases spanning the gap. CDR1 ENHRY and CDR2 SYGVKD come from the germline V gene. CDR3 sequence reads: CAISPGVSGEAFF. The CDR3 nucleotides are TGTGCCATCAGCCCAGGGGTCTCAGGAGAAGCTTTCTTT.